The present T cell receptor (beta chain) was sequenced within a study of cytomegalovirus exposure and HLA in healthy donors. Study summary: The roughly 110 validation repertoires matched the roughly 670 first-cohort repertoires in platform, a later analysis reported. Study outcomes and limitations: In a later analysis, first-cohort TCR clusters were found to tend to co-occur in the 120 or so validation repertoires.

A roughly 130-subject validation cohort, separate from the 666-subject first cohort, supplied the donors. Trimming left V 7 bases short and J 1 base short, with 10 bases between. This CDR3 is built from 13 residues. CDR1 is MNHEY and CDR2 is SMNVEV in the germline V gene (reference sequence). Repertoires were generated with immunoSEQ multiplex PCR, while TCRdb's copy carries only in-frame clones and drops some. The repertoire holds over 200,000 clones, with nearly 90% as singletons. The sample holds one count of this clone. As yet, its antigen is unknown. Sequenced: PBMCs. This sequence joins TRBV27 and TRBJ2-5; D may be TRBD2 (5 bases). The origin of this receptor is a woman aged 18 to 35 in good health and CMV-seronegative. As DNA, the CDR3 is TGTGCCAGCAAGCCCCGGGGCCAAGAGACCCAGTACTTC. It codes for CASKPRGQETQYF.